The source of this T cell receptor (beta chain) is a study of blood T cell repertoires in COVID-19. There are 17 residues in the CDR3. From germline, CDR1 is KGHSY and CDR2 FQNENV. Trimming removed 0 bases from V and 5 bases from J; junction bases left unmatched: 10. TCRdb's table, derived via immunoSEQ multiplex PCR, lists solely in-frame clones and lacks some. Here the sample spans 250,000 to 350,000 clones, 90% being singletons. Sequencing was done on a sample of PBMCs or T cells enriched from blood (not recorded which). The V gene is TRBV16, the J gene TRBJ2-7; 10 nucleotides line up with TRBD2. The source of this sequence is a woman between 18 and 29 years old with acute COVID-19. CDR3 region: CASSQSRASGSVHEQYF. CDR3 in DNA: TGTGCCAGCAGCCAATCACGGGCTAGCGGGAGTGTTCACGAGCAGTACTTC.